This entry is about one TCR beta chain. It has no known antigen specificity. No quality values exist for individual bases; no much larger clone is one base distant. From its cysteine to its phenylalanine, the CDR3 spans 15 amino acids. Only the CDR3 portion is preserved as DNA: 45 bases, with reading frame beginning at the first base. Germline trimming amounts to 4 bases on V and 6 bases on J, with 7 as the count of junction bases outside the gene matches. The germline V gene (reference sequence) gives CDR1 as SGHNT and CDR2 as YYREEE. Peripheral blood CD8+ and CD4+ T cells from healthy donors, Susac syndrome patients and multiple sclerosis patients were profiled using high-throughput TCR beta sequencing. The Susac syndrome patients fulfilled recently defined diagnostic criteria for definite or probable disease. Bulk CD8+ and CD4+ T cells were purified by magnetic negative isolation, while CD8+ TEMRA cells were enriched using FACS. Blood was collected in EDTA tubes and processed within 24 hours, with PBMCs isolated through density gradient centrifugation. PBMCs intended for TCR sequencing were frozen in liquid nitrogen and were later thawed in a 37 degrees C water bath. The sorted or isolated CD4+, CD8+ and CD8+ TEMRA cells had a purity of 90% or higher.

The sample comes from a study of CD8 T cells in Susac syndrome (dated by TCRdb to about 2019). For the wider study: Among the Susac syndrome patients who were sequenced, clinically active disease was present in five or six and clinical remission was observed in roughly 8. The study used repertoire sequencing to test whether antigen drove CD8+ T cell activation and differentiation in Susac syndrome. Susac syndrome patients were therapy-naive, on corticosteroids (some also receiving IVIg), or on IVIg alone at blood withdrawal.

General study outcomes and caveats: The study acknowledged that relatively few individuals were included in the TCR sequencing and HLA analysis. In the CD4+ T cell repertoire of Susac syndrome patients, clonal expansion was not detected.

RNA was extracted with the RNeasy kit and roughly 0.45 to 1 ug was reverse transcribed using random hexamers. TCR beta CDR3 regions were amplified with the immunoSEQ multiplex PCR assay covering 54 Vbeta and 13 Jbeta segments. Bias from PCR amplification was corrected by using a synthetic template baseline for primer optimization and for computational correction. In the original analysis: Reads were assigned to V, D and J genes according to IMGT and analyzed in immunoSEQ Analyzer, with only productive sequences retained. Clonality was calculated as one minus the Shannon entropy normalized by log2 of the number of productive unique sequences. Public and private clones were assessed among the 100 most prevalent clones of each patient and control. Clones were defined as Susac-specific if absent from the healthy and MS cohorts, from around 1,100 published viral clones and from other ImmuneACCESS disease sequences. TCRdb redid the processing of the public reads, applying fastp at Q25 and MiXCR, and retained in-frame beta chains. A single entry per CDR3 protein holds the most common genes and DNA from its merged rows. TCRdb assigned the V and J calls; the authors' analysis was not used. The sample table contains fewer than 200,000 distinct CDR3 sequences; only one count was recorded for 85% to 95% of them. The ten largest account for over 0.095% of the sample.

The sequence was obtained from a human donor with Susac syndrome. Material: CD4+ T cells from PBMCs. In this chain, TRBV5-4 is recombined with TRBJ1-6; 7 bases in the junction line up with TRBD1. The CDR3 here reads CASSDAGQLNSPLHF. The base sequence is TGTGCCAGCAGCGATGCGGGACAGCTTAATTCACCCCTCCACTTT.